This T cell receptor beta chain is from a study of blood T cell repertoires in COVID-19. The table came from immunoSEQ multiplex PCR; TCRdb's copy has only in-frame clones and leaves some out. Of about 220,000 clones listed, about 91% are singletons. This clone was observed a handful of times. CDR1 and CDR2 (germline): MNHEY, SMNVEV (reference sequence). This CDR3 has 14 residues. V lost 8 bases to trimming and J lost 7 bases, with 20 bases between them. This clonotype originated in a woman younger than 45 with acute COVID-19. Sequences were obtained from PBMCs or T cells enriched from blood (not recorded which). The gene calls are TRBV27 and TRBJ1-2, with D possibly matching TRBD1 (5 bases). In DNA form, the CDR3 reads TGTGCCAGCCGCCCACCCGCTAGGGGTAGTGGCTACACCTTC. This translates into CASRPPARGSGYTF.